A selection of T cell receptor beta chains follows, all from one sample in a study of T cell changes during pregnancy in multiple sclerosis. Using immunoSEQ multiplex PCR, the repertoire was profiled, and TCRdb retains in-frame clones only, with some absent. Altogether 70,000 or so clones are present, around 90% being singletons, with the ten largest covering approximately 1.5%. The starting material was peripheral blood, obtained in the third trimester of pregnancy. The source is a female donor with multiple sclerosis, enrolled in a pregnancy study. Each CDR3 is given with its conserved first and last residue. The order of the fields is clone size, V gene, D gene, J gene, CDR3 protein, CDR3 DNA. D genes are given only for firm matches. Only some rows state a clone size, as once, few, many or a class for expanded clones.

size: NA
V: TRBV27
D: NA
J: TRBJ1-2
CDR3: CASRMAGGANYGYTF
DNA: TGTGCCAGCAGGATGGCGGGAGGAGCTAACTATGGCTACACCTTC

size: NA
V: TRBV5-6
D: NA
J: TRBJ2-7
CDR3: CASSLVYGPRIYEQYF
DNA: TGTGCCAGCAGCTTGGTTTACGGTCCGAGGATCTACGAGCAGTACTTC

size: NA
V: TRBV2
D: TRBD1
J: TRBJ1-2
CDR3: CASSVDRGGGYTF
DNA: TGTGCCAGCAGTGTTGACAGGGGAGGTGGCTACACCTTC

size: NA
V: TRBV27
D: NA
J: TRBJ2-7
CDR3: CASSSRLGPYEQYF
DNA: TGTGCCAGCAGTTCACGACTCGGCCCCTACGAGCAGTACTTC

size: NA
V: TRBV10-2
D: TRBD1
J: TRBJ1-3
CDR3: CASSRDSDGNTIYF
DNA: TGCGCCAGCAGCCGGGACAGTGATGGAAACACCATATATTTT

size: NA
V: TRBV5-1
D: NA
J: TRBJ2-1
CDR3: CASSYEQGFSYNEQFF
DNA: TGCGCCAGCAGCTACGAACAGGGTTTCTCCTACAATGAGCAGTTCTTC

size: NA
V: TRBV9
D: TRBD2
J: TRBJ2-1
CDR3: CASSGKLAGGRYNEQFF
DNA: TGTGCCAGCAGCGGAAAACTAGCGGGGGGGCGGTACAATGAGCAGTTCTTC

size: NA
V: TRBV5-1
D: NA
J: TRBJ2-2
CDR3: CASSPDTNTGELFF
DNA: TGCGCCAGCAGCCCCGACACCAACACCGGGGAGCTGTTTTTT

size: NA
V: TRBV6-5
D: NA
J: TRBJ2-7
CDR3: CASSPDRLRYEQYF
DNA: TGTGCCAGCAGCCCCGACAGGCTGCGCTACGAGCAGTACTTC

size: NA
V: TRBV30
D: NA
J: TRBJ2-4
CDR3: CAWSGPVVKNIQYF
DNA: TGTGCCTGGAGTGGCCCGGTAGTCAAAAACATTCAGTACTTC

size: NA
V: TRBV15
D: NA
J: TRBJ2-7
CDR3: CATSRGHIYEQYF
DNA: TGTGCCACCAGCAGAGGGCACATCTACGAGCAGTACTTC

size: NA
V: TRBV18
D: NA
J: TRBJ1-1
CDR3: CASSRGSIMQGGEAFF
DNA: TGTGCCAGCTCACGAGGGTCAATTATGCAGGGAGGCGAAGCTTTCTTT

size: NA
V: TRBV5-4
D: NA
J: TRBJ2-7
CDR3: CASSLRGTKDEQYF
DNA: TGTGCCAGCAGCTTGCGGGGGACGAAGGACGAGCAGTACTTC

size: few
V: TRBV7-7
D: TRBD2
J: TRBJ2-7
CDR3: CASSRGLGAEQYF
DNA: TGTGCTAGCAGCCGAGGACTAGGGGCGGAGCAGTACTTC

size: NA
V: TRBV5-8
D: NA
J: TRBJ1-2
CDR3: CASSLAVDKGGYGYTF
DNA: TGTGCCAGCAGCTTGGCCGTAGACAAGGGAGGCTATGGCTACACCTTC

size: few
V: TRBV29-1
D: NA
J: TRBJ2-1
CDR3: CSVVPEAATHYNEQFF
DNA: TGCAGCGTTGTACCTGAGGCCGCGACTCATTACAATGAGCAGTTCTTC

size: NA
V: TRBV6-6
D: NA
J: TRBJ2-1
CDR3: CASINGLRSYNEQFF
DNA: TGTGCCAGCATCAACGGACTACGCTCCTACAATGAGCAGTTCTTC

size: NA
V: TRBV18
D: NA
J: TRBJ1-1
CDR3: CASSLATGFTEAFF
DNA: TGTGCCAGCTCATTGGCTACAGGGTTCACTGAAGCTTTCTTT

size: NA
V: TRBV2
D: TRBD1
J: TRBJ1-6
CDR3: CASRGQATLGPLHF
DNA: TGTGCCAGCAGAGGACAGGCCACCTTGGGTCCCCTCCACTTT

size: NA
V: TRBV7-3
D: NA
J: TRBJ1-6
CDR3: CASSLTGPDSPLHF
DNA: TGTGCCAGCAGCTTAACGGGGCCCGATTCACCCCTCCACTTT

size: NA
V: TRBV30
D: NA
J: TRBJ2-7
CDR3: CAWSDSYEQYF
DNA: TGTGCCTGGAGTGACAGTTACGAGCAGTACTTC

size: NA
V: TRBV4-1
D: TRBD2
J: TRBJ2-5
CDR3: CASSQDRTSGRVKETQYF
DNA: TGCGCCAGCAGCCAAGACAGGACTAGCGGTAGAGTAAAAGAGACCCAGTACTTC

size: NA
V: TRBV6-5
D: NA
J: TRBJ1-1
CDR3: CATKNLGRAGTEAFF
DNA: TGTGCCACCAAAAACCTTGGAAGGGCGGGTACTGAAGCTTTCTTT

size: NA
V: TRBV10-1
D: TRBD1
J: TRBJ1-6
CDR3: CASSVQGDSPLHF
DNA: TGCGCCAGCAGTGTACAGGGGGACTCACCCCTCCACTTT

size: NA
V: TRBV5-4
D: NA
J: TRBJ2-7
CDR3: CASIHYEQYF
DNA: TGTGCCAGCATTCACTACGAGCAGTACTTC